The table lists the clone carrying this T cell receptor (beta chain) with many counts. The antigen is unknown. V dropped 0 bases and J dropped 0; count of bases not matched to a gene: 3. In germline, CDR1 is MNHEY, CDR2 SMNVEV (reference sequence). The CDR3 is 16 residues long. The data were taken from a study of CD8 T cells in ankylosing spondylitis. Study-wide results and limits: The clones that were linked to disease were reported to be significantly enriched in matched synovial fluid samples from ankylosing spondylitis patients.

TCRdb analysed the 5' RACE reads with MiXCR anew, one entry per CDR3 protein. The sample contains around 130,000 distinct CDR3 sequences, over 6% of which appear only once. J is TRBJ2-7 and V is TRBV27, with 9 bases that match TRBD1. The TCR sequence derives from a male donor with ankylosing spondylitis or in good health (not recorded which). Material for sequencing was blood, either unsorted or a sorted T cell fraction (not recorded which). The CDR3 here is CASSLSMGQGSYEQYF. In nucleotides, the CDR3 is TGTGCCAGCAGTTTATCGATGGGACAGGGCTCCTACGAGCAGTACTTC.